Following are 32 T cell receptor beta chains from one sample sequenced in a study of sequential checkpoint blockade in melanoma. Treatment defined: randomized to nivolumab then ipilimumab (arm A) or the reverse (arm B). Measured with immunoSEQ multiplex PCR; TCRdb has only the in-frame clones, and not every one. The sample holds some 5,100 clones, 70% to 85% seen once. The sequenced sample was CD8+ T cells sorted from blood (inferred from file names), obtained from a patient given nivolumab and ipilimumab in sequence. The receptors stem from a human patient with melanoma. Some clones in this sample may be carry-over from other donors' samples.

The CDR3 is CASVTGRNGYTF. CDR3 nucleotide sequence: TGTGCCAGCGTGACAGGGAGGAATGGCTACACCTTC. The V gene is TRBV2, the J gene TRBJ1-2; TRBD1 aligns across 7 bases. Germline assignment: CDR1 SNHLY and CDR2 FYNNEI. Unmatched junction bases numbered 6, after V lost 8 bases and J lost 6 bases. There are 12 residues in the CDR3.

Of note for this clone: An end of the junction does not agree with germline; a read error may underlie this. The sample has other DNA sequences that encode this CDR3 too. The DNA of the CDR3 is TGCGCCAGCAGCGATCCCGGGACTTTCACCATATATTTT. Protein product: CASSDPGTFTIYF. The rearrangement joins TRBV7-8 to TRBJ1-3, with a tentative D call TRBD1 (5 bases). Germline V lookup: CDR1 SGHVS, CDR2 FQNEAQ. The CDR3 is 13 residues long.

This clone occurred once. The CDR3 nucleotides read TGTGCCAGCAGGAGGACAGTGGGTGTAAGTGGGGCCAACGTCCTGACTTTC. The encoded protein is CASRRTVGVSGANVLTF. This rearrangement joins TRBV27 to TRBJ2-6; tentatively, D is TRBD1 (6 bases). V lost 6 bases to trimming and J lost 3 bases, with 18 bases between them. This CDR3 has 17 amino acids. Germline CDR1 and CDR2: MNHEY and SMNVEV (reference sequence).

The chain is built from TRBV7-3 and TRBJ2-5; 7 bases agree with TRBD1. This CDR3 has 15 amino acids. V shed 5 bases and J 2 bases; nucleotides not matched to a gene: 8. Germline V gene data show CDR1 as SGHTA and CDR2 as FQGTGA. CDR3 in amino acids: CASSRIGTAQETQYF. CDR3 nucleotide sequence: TGTGCCAGCAGCCGTATCGGGACAGCTCAAGAGACCCAGTACTTC.

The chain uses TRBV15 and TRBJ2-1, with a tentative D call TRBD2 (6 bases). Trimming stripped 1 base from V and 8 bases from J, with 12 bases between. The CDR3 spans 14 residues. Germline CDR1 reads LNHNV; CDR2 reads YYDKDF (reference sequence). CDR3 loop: CATSRVGGLHEQFF. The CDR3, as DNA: TGTGCCACCAGCAGAGTTGGAGGGCTCCATGAGCAGTTCTTC.

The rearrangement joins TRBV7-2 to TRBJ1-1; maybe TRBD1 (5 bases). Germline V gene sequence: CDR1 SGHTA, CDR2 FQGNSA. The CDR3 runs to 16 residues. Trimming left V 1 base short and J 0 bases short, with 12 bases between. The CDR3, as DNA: TGTGCCAGCAGCTTAGAGGTTGTCAGGGTGAACACTGAAGCTTTCTTT. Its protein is CASSLEVVRVNTEAFF. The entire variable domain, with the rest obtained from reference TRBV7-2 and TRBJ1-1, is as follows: GAGVSQSPSNKVTEKGKDVELRCDPISGHTALYWYRQSLGQGLEFLIYFQGNSAPDKSGLPSDRFSAERTGGSVSTLTIQRTQQEDSAVYLCASSLEVVRVNTEAFFGQGTRLTVV.

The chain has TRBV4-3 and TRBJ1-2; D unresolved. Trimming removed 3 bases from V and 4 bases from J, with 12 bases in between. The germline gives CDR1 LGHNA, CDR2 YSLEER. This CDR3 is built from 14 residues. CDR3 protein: CASSQDPRGYGYTF. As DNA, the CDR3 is TGCGCCAGCAGCCAGGACCCTCGGGGCTATGGCTACACCTTC.

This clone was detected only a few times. The chain's CDR3 is CASSPRRTSSDEQYF. In DNA, the CDR3 is TGTGCCAGCAGCCCACGCCGGACTTCCTCTGACGAGCAGTACTTC. This chain connects TRBV5-6 to TRBJ2-7; D may be TRBD2 (5 bases). This CDR3 has 15 residues. From germline, CDR1 is SGHDT and CDR2 YYEEEE. V was pared by 4 bases and J by 5 bases, with 19 bases between.

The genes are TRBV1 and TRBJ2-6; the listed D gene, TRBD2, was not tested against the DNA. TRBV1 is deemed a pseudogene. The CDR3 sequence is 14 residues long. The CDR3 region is CTSGEISGANVLTF. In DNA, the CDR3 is TGCACCAGCGGGGAGATCTCTGGGGCCAACGTCCTGACTTTC.

DNA of the CDR3: TGTGCCAGCAGCCCCGGGATAGGGACAGCCGTCTATGGCTACACCTTC. Residues: CASSPGIGTAVYGYTF. The V call is TRBV7-9, the J call TRBJ1-2; 7 positions agree with TRBD1. V was pared by 5 bases and J by 4 bases, with 13 bases of the junction left unmatched. CDR3 length equals 16 residues. Germline CDR1 is SEHNR and CDR2 is FQNEAQ (reference sequence).

The CDR3 DNA reads as TGTGCCAGCAGCCAAGAGGAGTATCAGCCCCAGCATTTT. Its translation: CASSQEEYQPQHF. V usage is TRBV4-2 and J usage is TRBJ1-5, with D unclear. The V and J ends lost 0 bases and 5 bases respectively, with 5 bases between them. CDR1 is LGHNA, CDR2 YNFKEQ, per germline. The CDR3 is made up of 13 amino acids.

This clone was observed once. Here the CDR3 DNA reads TGTGCCAGCAGTGCGAGCAGGGATGGCTCCTATAATTCACCCCTCCACTTT. It yields the protein CASSASRDGSYNSPLHF. The chain links TRBV2 to TRBJ1-6, with a possible D match to TRBD1 (5 bases). This CDR3 comprises 17 residues. Germline CDR1 and CDR2: SNHLY and FYNNEI. V was cut by 4 bases and J by 0 bases, with 13 bases left in between. Complete variable domain (other parts from reference TRBV2 and TRBJ1-6): EPEVTQTPSHQVTQMGQEVILRCVPISNHLYFYWYRQILGQKVEFLVSFYNNEISEKSEIFDDQFSVERPDGSNFTLKIRSTKLEDSAMYFCASSASRDGSYNSPLHFGNGTRLTVT.

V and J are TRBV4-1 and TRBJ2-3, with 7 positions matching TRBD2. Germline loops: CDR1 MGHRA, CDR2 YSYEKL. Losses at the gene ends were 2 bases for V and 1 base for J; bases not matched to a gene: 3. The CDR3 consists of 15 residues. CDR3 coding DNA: TGCGCCAGCAGCCAAATACGGGGGGGCACAGATACGCAGTATTTT. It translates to CASSQIRGGTDTQYF.

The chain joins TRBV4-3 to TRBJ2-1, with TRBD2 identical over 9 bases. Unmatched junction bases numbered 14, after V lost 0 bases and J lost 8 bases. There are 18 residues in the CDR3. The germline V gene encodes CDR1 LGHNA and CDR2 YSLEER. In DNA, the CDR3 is TGCGCCAGCAGCCAAGATATGCAAGCGGGGGGTTTTTTCGATGAGCAGTTCTTC. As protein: CASSQDMQAGGFFDEQFF.

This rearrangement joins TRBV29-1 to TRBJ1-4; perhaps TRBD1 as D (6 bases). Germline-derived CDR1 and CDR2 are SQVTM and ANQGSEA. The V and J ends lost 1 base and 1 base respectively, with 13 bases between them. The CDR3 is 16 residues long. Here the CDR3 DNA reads TGCAGCGTTGAAGCGACAGGTGTTTTAACTAATGAAAAACTGTTTTTT. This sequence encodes CSVEATGVLTNEKLFF.

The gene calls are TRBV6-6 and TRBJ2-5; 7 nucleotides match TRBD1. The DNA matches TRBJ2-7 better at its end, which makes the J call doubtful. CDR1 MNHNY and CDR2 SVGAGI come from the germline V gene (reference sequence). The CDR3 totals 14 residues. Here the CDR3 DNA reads TGTGCCAGCAGTTACTCGACAGGGCGCTACGAGCAGTACTTC. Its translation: CASSYSTGRYEQYF.

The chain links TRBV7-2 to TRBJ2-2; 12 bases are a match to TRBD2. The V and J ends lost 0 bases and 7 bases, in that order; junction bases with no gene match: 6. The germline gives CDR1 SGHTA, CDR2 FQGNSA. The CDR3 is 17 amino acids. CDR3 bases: TGTGCCAGCAGCTTAGCTCTAGCGGGGGGGCCTATCGGGGAGCTGTTTTTT. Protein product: CASSLALAGGPIGELFF.

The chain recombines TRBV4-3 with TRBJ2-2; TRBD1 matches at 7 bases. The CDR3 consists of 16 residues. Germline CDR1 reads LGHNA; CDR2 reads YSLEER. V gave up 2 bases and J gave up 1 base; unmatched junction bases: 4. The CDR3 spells CASSQRGTENTGELFF. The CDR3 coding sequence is TGCGCCAGCAGCCAAAGGGGGACAGAGAACACCGGGGAGCTGTTTTTT.

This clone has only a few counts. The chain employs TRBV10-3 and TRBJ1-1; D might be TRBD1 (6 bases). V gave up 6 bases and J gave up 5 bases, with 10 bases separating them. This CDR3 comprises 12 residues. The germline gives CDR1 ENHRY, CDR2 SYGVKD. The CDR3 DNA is TGTGCCATCAGCAGGGGCGGGACTGAAGCTTTCTTT. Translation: CAISRGGTEAFF.

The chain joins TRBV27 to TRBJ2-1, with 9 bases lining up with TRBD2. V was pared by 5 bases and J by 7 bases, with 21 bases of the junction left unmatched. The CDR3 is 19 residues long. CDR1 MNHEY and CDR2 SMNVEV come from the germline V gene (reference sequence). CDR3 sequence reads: CASSLIAPRAGGRGNEQFF. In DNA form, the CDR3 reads TGTGCCAGCAGTCTTATCGCCCCCCGCGCGGGGGGGCGAGGGAATGAGCAGTTCTTC.

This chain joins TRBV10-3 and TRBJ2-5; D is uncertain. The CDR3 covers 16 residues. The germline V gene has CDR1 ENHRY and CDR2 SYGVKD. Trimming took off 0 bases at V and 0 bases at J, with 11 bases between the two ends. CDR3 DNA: TGTGCCATCAGTGAGTCAGATCTAGATTACCAAGAGACCCAGTACTTC. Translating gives CAISESDLDYQETQYF.

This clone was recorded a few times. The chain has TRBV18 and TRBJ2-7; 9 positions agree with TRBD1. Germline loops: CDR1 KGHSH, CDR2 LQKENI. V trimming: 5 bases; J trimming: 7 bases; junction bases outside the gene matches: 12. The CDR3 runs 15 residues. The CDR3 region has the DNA TGTGCCAGCTCAATGACCGGGACAGGGACAAAAGAGCAGTACTTC. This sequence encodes CASSMTGTGTKEQYF.

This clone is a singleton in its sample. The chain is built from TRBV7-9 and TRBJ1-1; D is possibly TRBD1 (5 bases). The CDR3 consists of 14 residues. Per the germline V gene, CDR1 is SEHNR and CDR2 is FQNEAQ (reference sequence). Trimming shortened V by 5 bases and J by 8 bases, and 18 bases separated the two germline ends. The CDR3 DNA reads TGTGCCAGCAGCCCAGAGGAGGGGTGGGTGGAAGCTTTCTTT. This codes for CASSPEEGWVEAFF.

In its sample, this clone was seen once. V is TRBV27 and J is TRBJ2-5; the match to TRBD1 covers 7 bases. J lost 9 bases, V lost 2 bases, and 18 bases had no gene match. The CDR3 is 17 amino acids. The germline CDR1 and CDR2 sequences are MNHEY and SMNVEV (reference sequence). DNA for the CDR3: TGTGCCAGCAGTTTAGGGCGACAGGGATCGATCCTTACAGCCCAGTACTTC. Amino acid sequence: CASSLGRQGSILTAQYF.

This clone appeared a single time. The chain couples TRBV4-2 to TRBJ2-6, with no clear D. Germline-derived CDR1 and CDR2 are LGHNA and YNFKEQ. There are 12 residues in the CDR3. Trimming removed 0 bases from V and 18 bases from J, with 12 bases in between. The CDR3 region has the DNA TGTGCCAGCAGCCAAGATACCCGGGTTCGGACTTTC. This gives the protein CASSQDTRVRTF.

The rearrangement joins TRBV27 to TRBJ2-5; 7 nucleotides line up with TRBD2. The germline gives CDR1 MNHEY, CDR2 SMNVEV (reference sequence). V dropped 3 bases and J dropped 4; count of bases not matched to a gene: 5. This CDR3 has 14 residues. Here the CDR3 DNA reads TGTGCCAGCAGTTTCTGGGGGGGTCGAGAGACCCAGTACTTC. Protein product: CASSFWGGRETQYF.

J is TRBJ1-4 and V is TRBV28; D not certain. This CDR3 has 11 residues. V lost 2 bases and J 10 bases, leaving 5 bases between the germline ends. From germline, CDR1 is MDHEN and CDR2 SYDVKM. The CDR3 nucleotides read TGTGCCAGCAGTTTAGGAGGAAAACTGTTTTTT. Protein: CASSLGGKLFF.

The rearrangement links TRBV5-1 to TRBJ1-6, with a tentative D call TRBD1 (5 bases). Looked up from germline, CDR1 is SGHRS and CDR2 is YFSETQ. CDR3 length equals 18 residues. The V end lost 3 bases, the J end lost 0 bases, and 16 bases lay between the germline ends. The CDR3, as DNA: TGCGCCAGCAGCTCGAATCCGCACAGGAGCTCCTATAATTCACCCCTCCACTTT. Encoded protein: CASSSNPHRSSYNSPLHF.

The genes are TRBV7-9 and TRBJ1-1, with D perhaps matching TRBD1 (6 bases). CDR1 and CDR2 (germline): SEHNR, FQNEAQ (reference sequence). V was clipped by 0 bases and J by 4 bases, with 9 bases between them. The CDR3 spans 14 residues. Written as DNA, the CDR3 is TGTGCCAGCAGCTTAGCGAAGGACAGCACTGAAGCTTTCTTT. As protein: CASSLAKDSTEAFF.

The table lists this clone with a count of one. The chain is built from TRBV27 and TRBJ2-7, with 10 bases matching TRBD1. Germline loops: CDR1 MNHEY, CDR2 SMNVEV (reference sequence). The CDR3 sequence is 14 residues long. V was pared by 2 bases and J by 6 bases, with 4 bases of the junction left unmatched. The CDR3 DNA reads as TGTGCCAGCAGTTTACTTGGGACAGGGGTCGAGCAGTACTTC. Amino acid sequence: CASSLLGTGVEQYF.

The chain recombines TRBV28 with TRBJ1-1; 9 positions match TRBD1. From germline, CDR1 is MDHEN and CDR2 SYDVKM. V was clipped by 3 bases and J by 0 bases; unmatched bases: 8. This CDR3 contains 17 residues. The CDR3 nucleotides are TGTGCCAGCAGTTTGCGAGGGACAGGGATCATGAACACTGAAGCTTTCTTT. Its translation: CASSLRGTGIMNTEAFF.

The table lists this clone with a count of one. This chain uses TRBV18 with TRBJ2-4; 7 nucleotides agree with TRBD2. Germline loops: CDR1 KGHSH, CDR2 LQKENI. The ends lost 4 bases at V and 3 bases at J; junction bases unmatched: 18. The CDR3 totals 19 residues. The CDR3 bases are TGTGCCAGCTCACGATCCGACGGGGGAGGGCGGAATGACAAAAACATTCAGTACTTC. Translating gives CASSRSDGGGRNDKNIQYF.